Each of the 7 T cell receptor beta chains below was sequenced from the same sample in a study of blood T cell repertoires in COVID-19. Produced via immunoSEQ multiplex PCR; TCRdb's table is partial and in-frame only. The repertoire includes 350,000 or so clones, approximately 89% of them detected once, and 1.5% to 2% sits in the top ten. The source material was peripheral blood. The origin of the receptors is a woman aged 25 to 39 with COVID-19, enrolled during active disease.

This chain uses TRBV18 with TRBJ2-3; D perhaps matches TRBD1 (6 bases). Trimming pared 6 bases from V and 6 bases from J, leaving 22 bases between. The CDR3 sequence is 16 residues long. Germline lookup yields CDR1 KGHSH and CDR2 LQKENI. This CDR3 reads CASSRSAPGVADTQYF. For the CDR3, the DNA is TGTGCCAGCTCCAGATCTGCGCCAGGGGTAGCGGATACGCAGTATTTT.

This chain joins TRBV27 and TRBJ1-2; D remains ambiguous. Germline V gene sequence: CDR1 MNHEY, CDR2 SMNVEV (reference sequence). The CDR3 runs 13 residues. The V and J ends lost 6 bases and 10 bases respectively, with 18 bases between them. CDR3 residues: CASSPNVPFTYTF. The CDR3 bases are TGTGCCAGCAGCCCTAACGTCCCATTTACCTACACCTTC.

The chain joins TRBV5-1 to TRBJ1-4; TRBD1 aligns across 8 bases. The germline gives CDR1 SGHRS, CDR2 YFSETQ. CDR3 length: 15 residues. The J segment lost 3 bases and the V segment lost 5 bases, leaving 6 bases of the junction unmatched. The CDR3 loop is CASSSDRASNEKLFF. CDR3 bases: TGCGCCAGCAGTTCGGACAGGGCTTCTAATGAAAAACTGTTTTTT.

This chain connects TRBV5-1 to TRBJ2-5, with 16 bases lining up with TRBD2. The germline V gene encodes CDR1 SGHRS and CDR2 YFSETQ. V gave up 2 bases and J gave up 4 bases; unmatched junction bases: 5. The CDR3 is 17 residues long. CDR3 sequence (DNA): TGCGCCAGCAGCTTCCCGGGACTAGCGGGGGGGCGAGAGACCCAGTACTTC. This codes for CASSFPGLAGGRETQYF.

The chain has TRBV24-1 and TRBJ1-2; 9 bases line up with TRBD1. The CDR3 has 15 amino acids. Germline V CDR1 and CDR2: KGHDR, SFDVKD. Losses at the gene ends were 4 bases for V and 3 bases for J; bases not matched to a gene: 5. The CDR3 DNA is TGTGCCACCAGTGACCCGACAGGGGGAGACTATGGCTACACCTTC. Its translation is CATSDPTGGDYGYTF.

J is TRBJ2-1 and V is TRBV6-1, with D possibly TRBD2 on 7 matching bases. Deletions cut 0 bases from V and 4 bases from J, with 16 bases between. Germline values: CDR1 MNHNS, CDR2 SASEGT. This CDR3 contains 17 residues. CDR3 nucleotide sequence: TGTGCCAGCAGTGAAGCGCGCCGGGGGGCGACTTACAATGAGCAGTTCTTC. Translated: CASSEARRGATYNEQFF.

The chain employs TRBV20-1 and TRBJ1-2; the D gene is possibly TRBD1 (6 bases). Trimming pared 3 bases from V and 6 bases from J, leaving 23 bases between. Germline CDR1 and CDR2: DFQATT and SNEGSKA (reference sequence). CDR3 length: 16 residues. The CDR3 nucleotides read TGCAGTGCTAGTTCAAAACAGGGAAGATATTCTGATGGCTACACCTTC. It translates to CSASSKQGRYSDGYTF.